The rows below give T cell receptor beta chains drawn from one sample of a study of T cells after yellow fever vaccination. TCRdb fed the 5' RACE reads into MiXCR, producing one record per CDR3 protein. The sample holds about 360,000 distinct CDR3 sequences, around 6.5% seen once. The sequenced sample was PBMCs, obtained 5 days after the yellow fever booster vaccination. The receptors originated from a man aged 25-45 years who received the YFV17D yellow fever vaccine. Each CDR3 is given with its conserved first and last residue. A D gene is named only where the DNA matches it firmly. Not all rows give a size; the values are once, few, many and, for expanded clones, a class.

clone_size,d_call,j_call,v_call,cdr3_aa,cdr3_nt
-,-,TRBJ2-3,TRBV7-2,CASSLSLPDTQYF,TGTGCCAGCAGCTTGTCCCTCCCAGATACGCAGTATTTT
-,TRBD1,TRBJ2-5,TRBV24-1,CATRSGTGGEETQYF,TGTGCCACCAGATCCGGGACAGGGGGCGAAGAGACCCAGTACTTC
few,TRBD1,TRBJ1-3,TRBV10-3,CAITKNLGTGENPNSGNTIYF,TGTGCCATCACCAAAAACCTAGGGACAGGCGAAAACCCAAACTCTGGAAACACCATATATTTT
many,-,TRBJ2-2,TRBV9,CASSVRDISAGELFF,TGTGCCAGCAGCGTAAGGGACATTTCGGCCGGGGAGCTGTTTTTT
-,-,TRBJ2-1,TRBV7-6,CASSLGGVQPYNEQFF,TGTGCCAGCAGCTTAGGAGGCGTCCAGCCTTACAATGAGCAGTTCTTC
-,-,TRBJ2-7,TRBV7-2,CASSLMSGDEQYF,TGTGCCAGCAGCTTAATGTCCGGAGACGAGCAGTACTTC
many,TRBD1,TRBJ2-6,TRBV28,CASAGTAFSGANVLTF,TGTGCCAGTGCCGGGACAGCCTTCTCTGGGGCCAACGTCCTGACTTTC
many,-,TRBJ2-1,TRBV24-1,CATSDHELSNEQFF,TGTGCCACCAGTGATCATGAGCTGTCCAATGAGCAGTTCTTC
-,-,TRBJ2-5,TRBV5-1,CASSLGEYQETQYF,TGCGCCAGCAGCCTTGGGGAATACCAAGAGACCCAGTACTTC
-,TRBD1,TRBJ2-1,TRBV27,CASSFSRGTGNANEQFF,TGTGCCAGCAGCTTCTCAAGAGGGACAGGGAATGCCAATGAGCAGTTCTTC
many,TRBD1,TRBJ2-1,TRBV5-1,CASSSRTGANEQFF,TGCGCCAGCAGCTCCAGGACAGGGGCCAATGAGCAGTTCTTC
few,-,TRBJ2-5,TRBV7-2,CASSPWVQETQYF,TGTGCCAGCAGTCCTTGGGTCCAAGAGACCCAGTACTTC
few,TRBD2,TRBJ2-7,TRBV6-1,CASRSTGTKYYEQYF,TGTGCCAGCAGGTCGACCGGGACTAAATACTACGAGCAGTACTTC
many,-,TRBJ2-5,TRBV7-2,CASSLTGTQETQYF,TGTGCCAGCAGCTTGACGGGGACCCAAGAGACCCAGTACTTC
-,TRBD1,TRBJ2-7,TRBV6-1,CASRPDRGTYEQYF,TGTGCCAGCAGACCCGACAGGGGGACCTACGAGCAGTACTTC
many,TRBD2,TRBJ2-3,TRBV4-3,CASSQKAGASTDTQYF,TGCGCCAGCAGCCAGAAAGCGGGAGCTTCCACAGATACGCAGTATTTT
-,-,TRBJ2-5,TRBV5-6,CASSSRTWREETQYF,TGTGCCAGCAGCTCCCGGACTTGGAGGGAGGAGACCCAGTACTTC
-,-,TRBJ2-7,TRBV5-6,CASRPGAGNKQYF,TGTGCCAGCAGACCCGGGGCAGGGAATAAGCAGTACTTC
few,-,TRBJ1-6,TRBV6-5,CASSYSIRFFSPLHF,TGTGCCAGCAGTTACTCGATTCGGTTTTTTTCACCCCTCCACTTT
-,TRBD2,TRBJ2-3,TRBV20-1,CSARAVGLAGDTQYF,TGCAGTGCTAGGGCCGTTGGACTAGCGGGAGATACGCAGTATTTT
many,-,TRBJ2-5,TRBV5-6,CASSFSPETQYF,TGTGCCAGCAGCTTTTCCCCAGAGACCCAGTACTTC
-,-,TRBJ1-3,TRBV5-5,CASSSKTGTTGNTIYF,TGTGCCAGCAGCTCTAAAACCGGGACAACTGGAAACACCATATATTTT